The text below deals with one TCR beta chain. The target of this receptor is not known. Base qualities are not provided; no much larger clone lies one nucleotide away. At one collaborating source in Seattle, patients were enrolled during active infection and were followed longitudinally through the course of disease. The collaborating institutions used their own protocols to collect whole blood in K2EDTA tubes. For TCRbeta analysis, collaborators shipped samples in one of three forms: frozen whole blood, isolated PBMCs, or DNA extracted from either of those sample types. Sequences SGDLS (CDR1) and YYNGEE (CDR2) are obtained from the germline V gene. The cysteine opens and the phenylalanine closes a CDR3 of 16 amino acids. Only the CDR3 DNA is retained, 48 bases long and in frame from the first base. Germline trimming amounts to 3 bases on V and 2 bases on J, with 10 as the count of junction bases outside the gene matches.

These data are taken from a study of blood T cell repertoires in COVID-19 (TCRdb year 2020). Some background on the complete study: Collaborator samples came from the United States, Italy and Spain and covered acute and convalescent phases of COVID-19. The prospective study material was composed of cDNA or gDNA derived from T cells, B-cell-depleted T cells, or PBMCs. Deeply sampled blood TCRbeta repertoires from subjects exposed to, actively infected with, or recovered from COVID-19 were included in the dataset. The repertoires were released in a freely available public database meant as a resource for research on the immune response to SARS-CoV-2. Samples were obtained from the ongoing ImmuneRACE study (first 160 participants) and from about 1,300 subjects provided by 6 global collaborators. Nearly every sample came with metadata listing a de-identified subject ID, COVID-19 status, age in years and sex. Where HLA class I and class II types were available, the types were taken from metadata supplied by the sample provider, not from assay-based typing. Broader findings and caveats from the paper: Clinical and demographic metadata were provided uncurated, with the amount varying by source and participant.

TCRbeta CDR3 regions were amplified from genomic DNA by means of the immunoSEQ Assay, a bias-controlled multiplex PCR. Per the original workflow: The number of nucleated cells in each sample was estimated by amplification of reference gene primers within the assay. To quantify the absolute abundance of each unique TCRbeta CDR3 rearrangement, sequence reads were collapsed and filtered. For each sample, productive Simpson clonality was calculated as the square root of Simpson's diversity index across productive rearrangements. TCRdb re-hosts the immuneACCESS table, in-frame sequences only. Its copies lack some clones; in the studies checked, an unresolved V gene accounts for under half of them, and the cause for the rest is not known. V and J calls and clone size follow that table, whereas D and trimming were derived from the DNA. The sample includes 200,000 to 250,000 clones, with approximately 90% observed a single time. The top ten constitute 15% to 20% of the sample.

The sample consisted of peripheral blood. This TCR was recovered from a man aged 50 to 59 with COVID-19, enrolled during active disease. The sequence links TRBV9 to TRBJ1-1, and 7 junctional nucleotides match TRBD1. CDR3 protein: CASSGEGTVKNTEAFF. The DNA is TGTGCCAGCAGCGGAGAGGGGACAGTAAAAAACACTGAAGCTTTCTTT. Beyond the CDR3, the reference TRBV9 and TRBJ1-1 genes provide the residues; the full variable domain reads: DSGVTQTPKHLITATGQRVTLRCSPRSGDLSVYWYQQSLDQGLQFLIQYYNGEERAKGNILERFSAQQFPDLHSELNLSSLELGDSALYFCASSGEGTVKNTEAFFGQGTRLTVV.